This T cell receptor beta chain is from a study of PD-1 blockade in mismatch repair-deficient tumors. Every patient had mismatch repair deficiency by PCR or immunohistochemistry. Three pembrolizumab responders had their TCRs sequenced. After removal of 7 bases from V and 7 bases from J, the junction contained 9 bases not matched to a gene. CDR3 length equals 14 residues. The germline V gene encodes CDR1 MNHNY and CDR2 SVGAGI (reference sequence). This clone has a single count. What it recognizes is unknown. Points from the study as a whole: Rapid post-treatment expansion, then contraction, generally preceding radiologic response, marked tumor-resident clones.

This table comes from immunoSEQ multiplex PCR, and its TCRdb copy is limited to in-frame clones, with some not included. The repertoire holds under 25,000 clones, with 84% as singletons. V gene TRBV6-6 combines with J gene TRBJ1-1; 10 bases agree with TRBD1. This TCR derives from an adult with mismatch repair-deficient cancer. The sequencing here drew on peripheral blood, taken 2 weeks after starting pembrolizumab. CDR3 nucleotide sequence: TGTGCCAGCACTGGGGACAGGGGAGGAGGTGAAGCTTTCTTT. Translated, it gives CASTGDRGGGEAFF.